The T cell receptor beta chain under discussion was sequenced for a study of identifying expanded T cells in peripheral blood. The protocol was immunoSEQ multiplex PCR, while the TCRdb copy is restricted to in-frame clones and leaves out a portion. The sample holds around 60,000 clones, about 85% seen once. V lost 0 bases and J 4 bases, leaving 12 bases between the germline ends. The CDR3 length is 15 residues. Germline V CDR1 and CDR2: MNHEY, SVGAGI. The material sequenced was blood. The chain combines TRBV6-5 with TRBJ1-2, with D maybe TRBD1 (6 bases). The clonotype comes from a person between 18 and 70 years old in good health. The CDR3 coding sequence is TGTGCCAGCAGTTACTCGACAGGCTTGGGCTATGGCTACACCTTC. It codes for CASSYSTGLGYGYTF.